This T cell receptor beta chain came from a study of blood T cell repertoires in COVID-19. In the authors' workflow: It was from reference gene primer amplification that nucleated cell counts were estimated. The protocol was immunoSEQ multiplex PCR, while the TCRdb copy is restricted to in-frame clones and leaves out a portion. V and J calls plus clone size are reproduced from that table; the DNA served to infer D and trimming. The profile shows about 180,000 clones, 70% to 90% of them singletons. CDR3 size: 13 residues. The ends were cut back, 10 bases at V and 1 base at J, with 13 bases in the middle. CDR1 and CDR2 (germline): LNHDA, SQIVND (reference sequence).

Material for sequencing was peripheral blood. This sequence originates from a man in his sixties with acute or convalescent COVID-19. The genes are TRBV19 and TRBJ1-1; no firm D call. The CDR3 loop is CATASLRNTEAFF. CDR3 sequence (DNA): TGTGCCACTGCAAGCTTAAGGAACACTGAAGCTTTCTTT.